Below, 23 T cell receptor beta chains from the same sample are listed, as sequenced in a study of blood T cell repertoires in COVID-19. Repertoires were generated with immunoSEQ multiplex PCR, while TCRdb's copy carries only in-frame clones and drops some. The table has 250,000 to 300,000 clones, about 88% seen once; the top ten hold around 3.6%. The sequencing input was peripheral blood. Receptors originate from a man aged 18 to 29 with active or convalescent COVID-19.

The chain joins TRBV5-1 to TRBJ2-1, with TRBD2 matching over 14 bases. Germline V gives CDR1 SGHRS, CDR2 YFSETQ. The V segment lost 4 bases and the J segment 1 base; nucleotides outside the gene matches: 7. The CDR3 totals 18 residues. The CDR3 protein is CASSVTSGGVISYNEQFF. The CDR3 DNA is TGCGCCAGCAGCGTGACTAGCGGGGGGGTGATTTCCTACAATGAGCAGTTCTTC.

The rearrangement uses TRBV2 and TRBJ1-6; weak D call: TRBD1 (6 bases). V dropped 4 bases and J dropped 5 bases, with 15 bases sitting between them. Per the germline V gene, CDR1 is SNHLY and CDR2 is FYNNEI. This CDR3 is built from 16 residues. CDR3 loop: CASSGALQGNNSPLHF. Here the CDR3 DNA reads TGTGCCAGCAGTGGAGCCTTACAGGGAAATAATTCACCCCTCCACTTT.

V gene TRBV6-5 combines with J gene TRBJ2-1; D perhaps matches TRBD2 (6 bases). CDR3 length: 13 amino acids. V shed 0 bases and J shed 12 bases, with 12 bases lying between them. The germline gives CDR1 MNHEY, CDR2 SVGAGI. Here the CDR3 DNA reads TGTGCCAGCAGTTACTCCCCCCAGGGAGGGCAGTTCTTC. Its protein product is CASSYSPQGGQFF.

The chain uses TRBV28 and TRBJ1-1; no reliable D call. The CDR3 runs 14 residues. Per the germline V gene, CDR1 is MDHEN and CDR2 is SYDVKM. The V end was cut by 7 bases, the J end by 0 bases, with 12 bases between. CDR3 sequence reads: CASTPGGMNTEAFF. The DNA for the CDR3 is TGTGCCAGCACCCCCGGCGGAATGAACACTGAAGCTTTCTTT.

This clone came up a few times. This chain connects TRBV12-3 or TRBV12-4 to TRBJ1-2; tentative D call: TRBD1 (6 bases). V was pared by 8 bases and J by 5 bases, with 15 bases between. The CDR3 totals 13 residues. CDR3 coding DNA: TGTGCCAGCGTCCGGGGGGGCTTGTATGGCTACACCTTC. Translating it yields CASVRGGLYGYTF.

The V call is TRBV7-2, the J call TRBJ1-1; D call uncertain. This CDR3 is built from 15 residues. Germline CDR1 SGHTA, CDR2 FQGNSA. Trimming took 1 base from V and 5 from J, leaving 14 bases between them. The CDR3 loop is CASSLVGGEMTEAFF. The DNA for the CDR3 is TGTGCCAGCAGCTTAGTCGGCGGAGAGATGACTGAAGCTTTCTTT.

CDR3 protein: CASSPPRTGSSYTF. The CDR3 DNA follows: TGTGCCAGCAGCCCCCCCAGGACAGGGTCGAGCTACACCTTC. The chain carries TRBV7-2 and TRBJ1-2, with TRBD1 matching over 8 bases. The germline V gene has CDR1 SGHTA and CDR2 FQGNSA. The V segment lost 5 bases and the J segment 9 bases; nucleotides outside the gene matches: 11. The CDR3 is made up of 14 amino acids.

The chain links TRBV11-2 to TRBJ1-1; 8 nucleotides align to TRBD1. The CDR3 loop spans 15 amino acids. Trimming took 6 bases from V and 4 from J; bases not matched to a gene: 10. Germline V gives CDR1 SGHAT, CDR2 FQNNGV. In DNA, the CDR3 is TGTGCCAGCAGGTATGCCAGGGGGCTAGGCACTGAAGCTTTCTTT. Amino acid sequence: CASRYARGLGTEAFF.

The chain recombines TRBV5-1 with TRBJ2-3; TRBD2 is a possible D gene (6 bases). Trimming stripped 4 bases from V and 5 bases from J, with 14 bases between. CDR1 and CDR2 (germline): SGHRS, YFSETQ. The CDR3 is 14 amino acids. The CDR3 nucleotides are TGCGCCAGCAGCATGAGGAGGGGAGGAGATACGCAGTATTTT. It yields the protein CASSMRRGGDTQYF.

The V and J genes are TRBV6-1 and TRBJ1-5, with a possible D match to TRBD1 (6 bases). CDR3 size: 15 residues. The V and J ends lost 3 bases and 6 bases respectively, with 15 bases between them. From germline, CDR1 is MNHNS and CDR2 SASEGT. CDR3 coding DNA: TGTGCCAGCAGTGAGCACAGGGATAAGGGTCAGCCCCAGCATTTT. Translation: CASSEHRDKGQPQHF.

The rearrangement uses TRBV10-3 and TRBJ2-3, with a possible D match to TRBD2 (6 bases). V was trimmed by 10 bases and J by 7 bases, leaving 21 bases between them. The CDR3 contains 14 residues. Germline assignment: CDR1 ENHRY and CDR2 SYGVKD. The CDR3 DNA follows: TGTGCCACCTGTCGGGACTCTCAATCTTATACGCAGTATTTT. This encodes CATCRDSQSYTQYF.

J is TRBJ1-1 and V is TRBV11-3; 8 bases map to TRBD1. There are 15 residues in the CDR3. The ends lost 1 base at V and 5 bases at J; junction bases unmatched: 6. Germline assignment: CDR1 SGHNT and CDR2 YENEEA. The CDR3: CASSLGTGLRTEAFF. The DNA for the CDR3 is TGTGCCAGCAGCTTAGGGACAGGGCTAAGGACTGAAGCTTTCTTT.

This chain joins TRBV9 and TRBJ2-5, with 8 nucleotides matching TRBD2. Germline V gene data show CDR1 as SGDLS and CDR2 as YYNGEE. The CDR3 length is 16 residues. Losses at the gene ends were 0 bases for V and 4 bases for J; bases not matched to a gene: 8. The CDR3 DNA reads as TGTGCCAGCAGCGTAGTGGACGGGGGGGCCGGAGAGACCCAGTACTTC. Protein sequence: CASSVVDGGAGETQYF.

The chain links TRBV11-1 to TRBJ2-5; 13 bases agree with TRBD2. Germline CDR1 SGHAT, CDR2 FQDESV (reference sequence). V gave up 5 bases and J gave up 5 bases; unmatched junction bases: 5. CDR3 length: 15 residues. CDR3 in amino acids: CASSRTSGSGETQYF. Here the CDR3 DNA reads TGTGCCAGCAGCCGGACTAGCGGGAGTGGGGAGACCCAGTACTTC.

The gene calls are TRBV30 and TRBJ1-4, with D maybe TRBD1 (5 bases). Trimming stripped 1 base from V and 4 bases from J, with 13 bases between. CDR3 length: 15 amino acids. Germline CDR1 GTSNPN, CDR2 SVGIG (reference sequence). CDR3 sequence (DNA): TGTGCCTGGAGTGCCCGGCGGGGCTTTAATGAAAAACTGTTTTTT. Its translation is CAWSARRGFNEKLFF.

The table lists this clone with a count of one. The V gene is TRBV2, the J gene TRBJ2-1; D may be TRBD2 (6 bases). Trimming stripped 7 bases from V and 0 bases from J, with 10 bases between. Germline V gene lookup returns CDR1 SNHLY and CDR2 FYNNEI. The CDR3 spans 14 residues. CDR3 sequence: CASKYGSSYNEQFF. The CDR3 DNA reads as TGTGCCAGCAAATACGGGAGCTCCTACAATGAGCAGTTCTTC. The full variable domain, with the rest looked up from reference TRBV2 and TRBJ2-1, is EPEVTQTPSHQVTQMGQEVILRCVPISNHLYFYWYRQILGQKVEFLVSFYNNEISEKSEIFDDQFSVERPDGSNFTLKIRSTKLEDSAMYFCASKYGSSYNEQFFGPGTRLTVL.

The rearrangement uses TRBV5-4 and TRBJ2-6; 9 positions match TRBD1. After removal of 9 bases from V and 0 bases from J, the junction contained 10 bases not matched to a gene. The CDR3 is 17 amino acids. Germline CDR1 and CDR2: SGHNT and YYREEE (reference sequence). CDR3 DNA sequence: TGTGCCATTAAGGGGGACAGGGTCCTCTCTGGGGCCAACGTCCTGACTTTC. This codes for CAIKGDRVLSGANVLTF. Complete variable domain (other parts from reference TRBV5-4 and TRBJ2-6): ETGVTQSPTHLIKTRGQQVTLRCSSQSGHNTVSWYQQALGQGPQFIFQYYREEENGRGNFPPRFSGLQFPNYSSELNVNALELDDSALYLCAIKGDRVLSGANVLTFGAGSRLTVL.

This chain joins TRBV6-5 and TRBJ1-4, with 7 bases that match TRBD1. The junction had 2 bases not matched to a gene; V was cut back by 7 bases and J by 0 bases. The CDR3 is made up of 14 amino acids. Per the germline V gene, CDR1 is MNHEY and CDR2 is SVGAGI. CDR3 loop: CASNGQATNEKLFF. Here the CDR3 DNA reads TGTGCCAGCAACGGACAGGCAACTAATGAAAAACTGTTTTTT.

This chain connects TRBV20-1 to TRBJ2-5, with a possible D match to TRBD1 (6 bases). The CDR3 has 13 amino acids. Germline V gene lookup returns CDR1 DFQATT and CDR2 SNEGSKA (reference sequence). Deletions cut 3 bases from V and 7 bases from J, with 15 bases between. CDR3 residues: CSASVGQGRTQYF. The CDR3, as DNA: TGCAGTGCTAGTGTCGGTCAGGGGAGGACCCAGTACTTC.

The genes are TRBV3-1 (or the pseudogene TRBV3-2) and TRBJ1-5; TRBD1 agrees at 10 bases. Germline V gene sequence: CDR1 LGHDT, CDR2 YNNKEL (reference sequence). CDR3 length equals 14 residues. Trimming cost V 4 bases and J 5 bases; bases outside gene matches: 2. Written as DNA, the CDR3 is TGTGCCAGCAGCCGAGGACAGGGGGATCAGCCCCAGCATTTT. Translating gives CASSRGQGDQPQHF.

The chain combines TRBV12-5 with TRBJ1-1; D may be TRBD1 (5 bases). The CDR3 covers 13 residues. Germline V gene sequence: CDR1 LGHNT, CDR2 FRNRAP. V lost 7 bases and J lost 2, with 11 bases in between. In nucleotides, the CDR3 is TGTGCTAGTGCTCTTCAGGGTAACACTGAAGCTTTCTTT. Translating it yields CASALQGNTEAFF. The complete variable domain, with remaining parts taken from reference TRBV12-5 and TRBJ1-1, reads DARVTQTPRHKVTEMGQEVTMRCQPILGHNTVFWYRQTMMQGLELLAYFRNRAPLDDSGMPKDRFSAEMPDATLATLKIQPSEPRDSAVYFCASALQGNTEAFFGQGTRLTVV.

This rearrangement joins TRBV27 to TRBJ2-7; 10 nucleotides align to TRBD2. Germline V gene sequence: CDR1 MNHEY, CDR2 SMNVEV (reference sequence). The CDR3 length is 15 residues. The junction had 4 bases not matched to a gene; V was cut back by 3 bases and J by 2 bases. CDR3 loop: CASSFVLAGAYEQYF. The CDR3 coding sequence is TGTGCCAGCAGTTTCGTCCTAGCGGGGGCCTACGAGCAGTACTTC.

The chain has TRBV19 and TRBJ2-5, with 11 bases lining up with TRBD2. CDR3 length: 14 residues. Germline CDR1 and CDR2: LNHDA and SQIVND (reference sequence). The junction had 2 bases not matched to a gene; V was cut back by 3 bases and J by 5 bases. CDR3: CASSIGLAGETQYF. DNA of the CDR3: TGTGCCAGTAGTATCGGACTAGCGGGCGAGACCCAGTACTTC.